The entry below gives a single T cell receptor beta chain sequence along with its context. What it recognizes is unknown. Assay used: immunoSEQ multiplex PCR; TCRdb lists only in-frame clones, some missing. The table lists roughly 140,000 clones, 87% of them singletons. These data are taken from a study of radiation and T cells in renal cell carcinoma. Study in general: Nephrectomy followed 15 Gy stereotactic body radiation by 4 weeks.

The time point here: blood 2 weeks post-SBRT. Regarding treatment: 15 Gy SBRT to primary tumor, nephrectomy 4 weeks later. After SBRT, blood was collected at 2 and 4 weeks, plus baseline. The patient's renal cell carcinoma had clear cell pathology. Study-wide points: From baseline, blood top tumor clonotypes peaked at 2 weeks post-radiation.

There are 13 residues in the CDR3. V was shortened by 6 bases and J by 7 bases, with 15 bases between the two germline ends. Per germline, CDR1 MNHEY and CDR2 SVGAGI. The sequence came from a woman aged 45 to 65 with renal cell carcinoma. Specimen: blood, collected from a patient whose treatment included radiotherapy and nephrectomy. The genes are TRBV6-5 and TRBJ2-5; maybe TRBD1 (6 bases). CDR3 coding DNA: TGTGCCAGCAGCCTGACAGGTCAGGGGACCCAGTACTTC. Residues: CASSLTGQGTQYF.